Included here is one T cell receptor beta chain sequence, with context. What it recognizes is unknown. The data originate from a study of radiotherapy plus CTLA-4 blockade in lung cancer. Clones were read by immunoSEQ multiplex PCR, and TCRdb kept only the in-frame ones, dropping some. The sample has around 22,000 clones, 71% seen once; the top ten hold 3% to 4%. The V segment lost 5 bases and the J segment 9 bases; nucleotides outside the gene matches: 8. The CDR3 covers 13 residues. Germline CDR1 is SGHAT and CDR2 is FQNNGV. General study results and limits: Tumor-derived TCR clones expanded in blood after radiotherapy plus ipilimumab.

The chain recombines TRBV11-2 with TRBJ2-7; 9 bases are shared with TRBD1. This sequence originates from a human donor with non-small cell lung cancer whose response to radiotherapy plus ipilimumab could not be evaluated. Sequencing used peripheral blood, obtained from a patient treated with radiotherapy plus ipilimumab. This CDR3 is CASSQGGGQGQYF. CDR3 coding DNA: TGTGCCAGCAGCCAAGGGGGGGGACAGGGGCAGTACTTC. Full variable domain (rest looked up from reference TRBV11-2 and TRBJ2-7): EAGVAQSPRYKIIEKRQSVAFWCNPISGHATLYWYQQILGQGPKLLIQFQNNGVVDDSQLPKDRFSAERLKGVDSTLKIQPAKLEDSAVYLCASSQGGGQGQYFGPGTRLTVT.